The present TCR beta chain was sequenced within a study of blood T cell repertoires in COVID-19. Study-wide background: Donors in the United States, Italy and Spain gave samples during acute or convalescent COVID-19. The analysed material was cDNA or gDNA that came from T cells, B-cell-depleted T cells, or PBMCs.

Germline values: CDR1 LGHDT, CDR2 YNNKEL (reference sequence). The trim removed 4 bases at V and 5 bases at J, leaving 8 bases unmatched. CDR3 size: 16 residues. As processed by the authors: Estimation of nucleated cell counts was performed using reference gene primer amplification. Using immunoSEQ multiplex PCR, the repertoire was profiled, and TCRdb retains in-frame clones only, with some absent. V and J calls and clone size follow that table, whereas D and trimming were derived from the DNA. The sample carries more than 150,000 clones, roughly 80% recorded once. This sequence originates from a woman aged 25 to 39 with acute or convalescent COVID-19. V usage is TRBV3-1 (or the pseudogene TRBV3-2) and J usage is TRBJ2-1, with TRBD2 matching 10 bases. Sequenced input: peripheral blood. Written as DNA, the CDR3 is TGTGCCAGCAGCCCCGATCGCCTAGCGGGGGACAATGAGCAGTTCTTC. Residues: CASSPDRLAGDNEQFF.